A selection of T cell receptor beta chains follows, all from one sample in a study of technical replicates of blood from a handful of donors. Libraries were prepared by immunoSEQ multiplex PCR; TCRdb keeps only in-frame clonotypes and omits some of them. Of 55,000 to 85,000 clones in the sample, just under 97% are singletons; the top ten hold approximately 0.21%. Sequenced sample: T cells isolated from PBMCs. These receptor sequences come from a human donor in good health. CDR3s include the opening cysteine and the closing phenylalanine or tryptophan. The D gene is left open where the match is weak.

TRBV11-2	TRBJ2-1	TRBD1	15	TGTGCCAGCAGCTTAGAAGTCAGGGGGTACAATGAGCAGTTCTTC	CASSLEVRGYNEQFF
TRBV5-1	TRBJ1-2	NA	14	TGCGCCAGCAGCTTGTTGGAACCCGGGGATGGCTACACCTTC	CASSLLEPGDGYTF
TRBV28	TRBJ1-1	NA	13	TGTGCCAGCAGTTTAGAGGGTGGCACTGAAGCTTTCTTT	CASSLEGGTEAFF
TRBV2	TRBJ1-3	TRBD1	15	TGTGCCAGCAGCGGACAGGCGACCTCTGGAAACACCATATATTTT	CASSGQATSGNTIYF
TRBV6-1	TRBJ2-5	TRBD2	19	TGTGCCAGCAGTGACGCCCGAGTCGGGCTAGCGGGAGTTGCTGAGACCCAGTACTTC	CASSDARVGLAGVAETQYF
TRBV5-4	TRBJ2-7	TRBD2	15	TGTGCCAGCAGCTTGAGCGGGGACCTTATGTACGAGCAGTACTTC	CASSLSGDLMYEQYF
TRBV5-6	TRBJ2-5	TRBD1	16	TGTGCCAGCAGCTTGTACAACGGGACAGACCAAGAGACCCAGTACTTC	CASSLYNGTDQETQYF
TRBV6-1	TRBJ1-5	TRBD1	15	TGTGCCAGCAGAAGACAGGGCTATAGCAATCAGCCCCAGCATTTT	CASRRQGYSNQPQHF
TRBV5-1	TRBJ1-2	TRBD1	14	TGCGCCAGCAGCTCGACAGGGGGCCCCTATGGCTACACCTTC	CASSSTGGPYGYTF
TRBV28	TRBJ2-3	TRBD2	13	TGTGCCAGTAGCGGGGGAGGGACAGATACGCAGTATTTT	CASSGGGTDTQYF